The 9 T cell receptor beta chains presented below share a single source sample, sequenced in a study of blood T cell repertoires in COVID-19. Data came from immunoSEQ multiplex PCR; TCRdb stores just in-frame clones and leaves some out. Among 250,000 or so clones, approximately 88% were seen once, and the ten largest hold over 3%. Sequencing was carried out using PBMCs or T cells enriched from blood (not recorded which). These receptors all come from a woman aged 40-49 years who had been exposed to COVID-19.

This rearrangement joins TRBV19 to TRBJ1-2; TRBD1 matches 8 bases. J was trimmed by 7 bases and V by 6 bases; bases with no gene match: 1. The CDR3 has 11 residues. Germline lookup yields CDR1 LNHDA and CDR2 SQIVND (reference sequence). CDR3 sequence: CASRTGGGYTF. The CDR3 coding sequence is TGTGCCAGTAGAACAGGGGGTGGCTACACCTTC.

V is TRBV7-9 and J is TRBJ2-2; the match to TRBD1 covers 9 bases. The V gene's germline CDR1 is SEHNR and CDR2 FQNEAQ (reference sequence). CDR3 size: 19 residues. J was trimmed by 0 bases and V by 4 bases; bases with no gene match: 12. The CDR3 nucleotides read TGTGCCAGCAGCTCGAACCAAGGGGGGACAGGGTCGAACACCGGGGAGCTGTTTTTT. Translated, it gives CASSSNQGGTGSNTGELFF.

In regard to this clone: A junction boundary mismatches the germline segment, possibly from a read error. CDR3 nucleotide sequence: TGTGCCAGCAGCTTAGGCAGGCATGAGCAGTTCTTC. Translated: CASSLGRHEQFF. The chain is built from TRBV5-1 and TRBJ2-1; D is uncertain. From germline, CDR1 is SGHRS and CDR2 YFSETQ. CDR3 length equals 12 residues.

The chain employs TRBV6-5 and TRBJ2-2; 8 bases map to TRBD2. The CDR3 loop spans 16 amino acids. With V trimmed by 0 bases and J by 5 bases, 5 bases remained unmatched. CDR1 MNHEY and CDR2 SVGAGI come from the germline V gene. The CDR3 sequence is CASSYSRGGPTGELFF. CDR3 in DNA: TGTGCCAGCAGTTACTCTCGGGGGGGCCCAACCGGGGAGCTGTTTTTT.

The chain recombines TRBV11-3 with TRBJ1-4, with TRBD1 matching 8 bases. The V gene end was trimmed by 4 bases and the J gene end by 6 bases; junction bases not matched to a gene: 10. Germline values: CDR1 SGHNT, CDR2 YENEEA. The CDR3 sequence is 16 residues long. CDR3 in amino acids: CASSSSGGTGDEKLFF. CDR3 nucleotides: TGTGCCAGCAGCTCATCCGGCGGGACAGGAGATGAAAAACTGTTTTTT.

The V gene is TRBV12-5, the J gene TRBJ2-7, with 10 bases lining up with TRBD1. V gave up 1 base and J gave up 2 bases; unmatched junction bases: 8. The germline gives CDR1 LGHNT, CDR2 FRNRAP. This CDR3 is built from 17 residues. The CDR3 reads CASGLAFGTGVTYEQYV. The CDR3 DNA reads TGTGCTAGTGGTTTGGCCTTCGGGACAGGGGTAACCTACGAGCAGTACGTC.

The chain links TRBV4-3 to TRBJ1-5; D unclear. Deletions cut 0 bases from V and 6 bases from J, with 9 bases between. CDR1 LGHNA and CDR2 YSLEER come from the germline V gene. The CDR3 loop spans 14 amino acids. The CDR3 nucleotides are TGCGCCAGCAGCCAAGAAATGACTACTCAGCCCCAGCATTTT. It translates to CASSQEMTTQPQHF.

The rearrangement joins TRBV6-8 to TRBJ1-1; 8 bases line up with TRBD1. CDR1 is MNHGY, CDR2 SAAAGT, per germline. CDR3 length equals 12 residues. As DNA, the CDR3 is TGTGTCCCGGACAGGGAGAACACTGAAGCTTTCTTT. It translates to CVPDRENTEAFF.

The rearrangement uses TRBV30 and TRBJ1-5; possibly TRBD1 for D (5 bases). V was cut by 0 bases and J by 3 bases, with 12 bases left in between. The length of the CDR3 is 15 residues. Germline lookup yields CDR1 GTSNPN and CDR2 SVGIG (reference sequence). The CDR3 spells CAWSVQGVPNQPQHF. In DNA form, the CDR3 reads TGTGCCTGGAGTGTACAAGGGGTTCCCAATCAGCCCCAGCATTTT.